These 7 T cell receptor beta chains share one sample of origin, sequenced in a study of blood T cell repertoires in COVID-19. Here immunoSEQ multiplex PCR was the method, and the copy in TCRdb shows in-frame clones only, minus some. The sample yields approximately 300,000 clones, 85% seen once. The sequencing sample was made of PBMCs or T cells enriched from blood (not recorded which). The source is a woman aged 25 to 39 who had been exposed to COVID-19.

The V call is TRBV5-6, the J call TRBJ1-2; no definite D call. CDR1 is SGHDT and CDR2 is YYEEEE in the germline V gene. CDR3 length: 14 residues. V lost 1 base and J lost 3, with 10 bases in between. CDR3 sequence reads: CASSLLVRDYGYTF. Here the CDR3 DNA reads TGTGCCAGCAGCTTGTTAGTACGGGACTATGGCTACACCTTC.

The chain joins TRBV6-5 to TRBJ1-1; D is unclear. This CDR3 spans 12 amino acids. Germline V CDR1 and CDR2: MNHEY, SVGAGI. V dropped 7 bases and J dropped 4 bases, with 10 bases sitting between them. CDR3 sequence: CASTRVGTEAFF. CDR3 nucleotide sequence: TGTGCCAGCACTCGGGTGGGCACTGAAGCTTTCTTT.

This clone showed up just a few times. CDR3 amino acids: CASSASLYQPQHF. Written as DNA, the CDR3 is TGTGCCAGCAGCGCGTCCCTTTATCAGCCCCAGCATTTT. The chain employs TRBV5-6 and TRBJ1-5; the D is unclear. Germline CDR1 is SGHDT and CDR2 is YYEEEE. The V end lost 4 bases, the J end lost 5 bases, and 10 bases lay between the germline ends. This CDR3 comprises 13 residues. Full variable domain (rest looked up from reference TRBV5-6 and TRBJ1-5): DAGVTQSPTHLIKTRGQQVTLRCSPKSGHDTVSWYQQALGQGPQFIFQYYEEEERQRGNFPDRFSGHQFPNYSSELNVNALLLGDSALYLCASSASLYQPQHFGDGTRLSIL.

This chain connects TRBV3-1 (or the pseudogene TRBV3-2) to TRBJ2-5, with unresolved D. The CDR3 spans 13 residues. The germline V gene encodes CDR1 LGHDT and CDR2 YNNKEL (reference sequence). V gave up 3 bases and J gave up 1 base, with 6 bases separating them. CDR3: CASSQGSQETQYF. The CDR3 nucleotides are TGTGCCAGCAGCCAGGGCAGCCAAGAGACCCAGTACTTC.

The genes are TRBV6-5 and TRBJ2-3, with TRBD2 identical over 8 bases. Germline CDR1 reads MNHEY; CDR2 reads SVGAGI. The CDR3 is 14 amino acids. V shed 10 bases, J shed 0 bases, and the junction held 6 bases outside the gene matches. CDR3 in amino acids: CATARGVSTDTQYF. CDR3 DNA: TGTGCCACCGCGCGGGGGGTGAGCACAGATACGCAGTATTTT.

V usage is TRBV28 and J usage is TRBJ1-2, with D hard to call. V lost 3 bases and J lost 6, with 11 bases in between. In germline, CDR1 is MDHEN, CDR2 SYDVKM. The CDR3 contains 13 residues. CDR3 loop: CASSFPGRNGYTF. The DNA for the CDR3 is TGTGCCAGCAGTTTCCCGGGGAGGAATGGCTACACCTTC.

The V gene is TRBV11-3, the J gene TRBJ2-1; 7 nucleotides match TRBD2. Germline CDR1 reads SGHNT; CDR2 reads YENEEA. With V trimmed by 3 bases and J by 8 bases, 10 bases remained unmatched. The CDR3 sequence is 15 residues long. The CDR3 protein is CASSFGSGRRDEQFF. Written as DNA, the CDR3 is TGTGCCAGCAGCTTCGGTAGCGGGCGCCGGGATGAGCAGTTCTTC. The variable domain in full, with the rest retrieved from reference TRBV11-3 and TRBJ2-1, is EAGVVQSPRYKIIEKKQPVAFWCNPISGHNTLYWYLQNLGQGPELLIRYENEEAVDDSQLPKDRFSAERLKGVDSTLKIQPAELGDSAVYLCASSFGSGRRDEQFFGPGTRLTVL.